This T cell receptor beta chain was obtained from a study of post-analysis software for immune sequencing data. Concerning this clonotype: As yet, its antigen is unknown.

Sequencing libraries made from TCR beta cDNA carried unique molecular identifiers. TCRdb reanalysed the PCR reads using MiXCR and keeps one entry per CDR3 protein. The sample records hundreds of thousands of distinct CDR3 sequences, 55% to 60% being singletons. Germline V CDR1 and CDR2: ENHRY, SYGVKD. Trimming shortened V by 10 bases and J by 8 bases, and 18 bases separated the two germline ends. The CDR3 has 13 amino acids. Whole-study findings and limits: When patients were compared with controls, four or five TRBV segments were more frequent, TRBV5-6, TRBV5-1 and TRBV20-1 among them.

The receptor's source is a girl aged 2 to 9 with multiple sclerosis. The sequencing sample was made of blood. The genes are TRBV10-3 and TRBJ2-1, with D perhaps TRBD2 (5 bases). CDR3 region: CANQYGIGHEQFF. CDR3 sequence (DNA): TGTGCCAACCAATACGGGATAGGACATGAGCAGTTCTTC.